A single sample is the source of the 2 T cell receptor beta chains below, sequenced in a study of CD8+ T cells in alopecia areata. RNA extraction was followed by reverse transcription into cDNA, which acted as the sequencing template. Sequenced by immunoSEQ multiplex PCR; TCRdb stores in-frame clones only, minus some. The table records around 140,000 clones, roughly 48% of them present only once. Sequenced sample: CD4+ T cells sorted from blood. These receptor sequences come from a human donor with alopecia areata.

This clone was observed a handful of times. The chain recombines TRBV27 with TRBJ2-5, with 9 positions matching TRBD2. The J segment lost 5 bases and the V segment lost 6 bases, leaving 7 bases of the junction unmatched. CDR1 and CDR2 from the germline V gene are MNHEY and SMNVEV (reference sequence). The CDR3 sequence is 14 residues long. The CDR3 coding sequence is TGTGCCAGCAGCTATAGCGGGAGCAGGGAGACCCAGTACTTC. Translating it yields CASSYSGSRETQYF.

This chain joins TRBV28 and TRBJ2-7, with 12 bases identical to TRBD2. V lost 6 bases, J lost 3 bases, and 6 bases stayed unmatched. The CDR3 contains 15 residues. Germline CDR1 reads MDHEN; CDR2 reads SYDVKM. The DNA of the CDR3 is TGTGCCAGCAGACCGTGGACTAGCGGGGTCTACGAGCAGTACTTC. As protein: CASRPWTSGVYEQYF. The full variable domain, its missing parts supplied by reference TRBV28 and TRBJ2-7, is DVKVTQSSRYLVKRTGEKVFLECVQDMDHENMFWYRQDPGLGLRLIYFSYDVKMKEKGDIPEGYSVSREKKERFSLILESASTNQTSMYLCASRPWTSGVYEQYFGPGTRLTVT.